Listed below are T cell receptor beta chains from one sample, sequenced in a study of cytomegalovirus exposure and HLA in healthy donors. Clones were sequenced by immunoSEQ multiplex PCR, and TCRdb holds only the in-frame ones, with some missing. Altogether around 130,000 clones are present, approximately 74% being singletons, with the ten largest covering around 6.6%. The source material was PBMCs. The source of these receptors is a man aged 35-49 years in good health and CMV-seropositive. Each CDR3 is given with its conserved first and last residue. A D gene is named only where the DNA matches it firmly. Size is stated for part of the rows, as once, few or many counts, or as a class when the clone is expanded.

-,TRBV2,TRBD2,TRBJ2-3,CASSGTSGADTQYF,TGTGCCAGCAGTGGGACTAGCGGGGCAGATACGCAGTATTTT
-,TRBV9,-,TRBJ2-1,CASSVAPQVHNEQFF,TGTGCCAGCAGCGTAGCTCCCCAGGTACACAATGAGCAGTTCTTC
once,TRBV7-9,-,TRBJ1-4,CASSLPGLSEKLFF,TGTGCCAGCAGCCTACCAGGGCTAAGTGAAAAACTGTTTTTT
-,TRBV9,TRBD1,TRBJ1-3,CASSIRTGNGNTIYF,TGTGCCAGCAGCATACGGACAGGGAATGGAAACACCATATATTTT
-,TRBV7-9,-,TRBJ2-5,CASSSEGGGRETQYF,TGTGCCAGCAGCAGCGAAGGGGGGGGGCGTGAGACCCAGTACTTC
-,TRBV6-5,-,TRBJ2-7,CASSYAVGSLYEQYF,TGTGCCAGCAGTTACGCGGTCGGCAGTCTCTACGAGCAGTACTTC
-,TRBV4-2,-,TRBJ2-1,CASSFTLGTQYNEQFF,TGTGCCAGCAGCTTCACTTTGGGGACTCAATACAATGAGCAGTTCTTC
-,TRBV6-1,TRBD1,TRBJ2-7,CATDVSGTDTYEQYF,TGTGCCACAGATGTATCCGGGACAGACACCTACGAGCAGTACTTC
-,TRBV28,-,TRBJ1-2,CASMAGANYGYTF,TGTGCCAGCATGGCAGGCGCCAACTATGGCTACACCTTC
-,TRBV2,TRBD1,TRBJ1-1,CASSADRERGNTEAFF,TGTGCCAGCAGTGCTGACAGGGAGAGGGGGAACACTGAAGCTTTCTTT
-,TRBV9,TRBD2,TRBJ2-1,CASSVGHSGDFYNEQFF,TGTGCCAGCAGCGTAGGTCATAGCGGGGACTTCTACAATGAGCAGTTCTTC
-,TRBV6-5,TRBD1,TRBJ2-7,CASSYLTGYEQYF,TGTGCCAGCAGTTACCTGACAGGGTACGAGCAGTACTTC
-,TRBV5-1,TRBD1,TRBJ1-1,CASRRDRNTEAFF,TGCGCCAGCAGGAGGGACAGGAACACTGAAGCTTTCTTT
-,TRBV28,TRBD1,TRBJ1-1,CASSSDRGWEAFF,TGTGCCAGCAGTTCCGACAGGGGGTGGGAAGCTTTCTTT
once,TRBV7-2,TRBD1,TRBJ2-1,CASSPGGTGGRGQFF,TGTGCCAGCAGCCCTGGGGGGACAGGGGGTCGGGGGCAGTTCTTC
-,TRBV14,TRBD1,TRBJ2-1,CASSQRTGGHNEQFF,TGTGCCAGCAGCCAACGGACAGGGGGCCACAATGAGCAGTTCTTC
-,TRBV10-3,-,TRBJ2-1,CAISEFRGEDEQFF,TGTGCCATCAGTGAATTTAGAGGGGAGGATGAGCAGTTCTTC
-,TRBV7-9,TRBD1,TRBJ2-7,CASSGQGKDYEQYF,TGTGCCAGCAGCGGACAGGGGAAGGACTACGAGCAGTACTTC
-,TRBV4-2,TRBD2,TRBJ2-2,CASSQRTSGGTYTGELFF,TGTGCCAGCAGCCAACGGACTAGCGGGGGGACGTACACCGGGGAGCTGTTTTTT
few,TRBV5-1,TRBD1,TRBJ1-6,CASSLLAGGKGNSPLHF,TGCGCCAGCAGCTTGCTCGCAGGGGGCAAGGGTAATTCACCCCTCCACTTT
-,TRBV28,-,TRBJ2-7,CASLGVAASYEQYF,TGTGCCAGCCTCGGGGTAGCGGCCTCCTACGAGCAGTACTTC
few,TRBV5-1,-,TRBJ2-1,CASSLEQGLYNEQFF,TGCGCCAGCAGCTTGGAGCAGGGCCTCTACAATGAGCAGTTCTTC
-,TRBV5-4,-,TRBJ1-2,CASSLTGPNYGYTF,TGTGCCAGCAGCTTGACAGGACCTAACTATGGCTACACCTTC
-,TRBV7-9,-,TRBJ2-2,CASSFRVAGELFF,TGTGCCAGCAGCTTCAGGGTTGCCGGGGAGCTGTTTTTT
-,TRBV9,-,TRBJ2-7,CASSVGGESYEQYF,TGTGCCAGCAGCGTAGGAGGAGAGTCCTACGAGCAGTACTTC
-,TRBV27,TRBD1,TRBJ1-1,CASSLTTGETEAFF,TGTGCCAGCAGTTTAACAACAGGGGAAACCGAAGCTTTCTTT
-,TRBV27,-,TRBJ2-6,CASSLHQTSGANVLTF,TGTGCCAGCAGTTTACACCAAACTTCTGGGGCCAACGTCCTGACTTTC
-,TRBV19,-,TRBJ2-6,CASSIEASGANVLTF,TGTGCCAGTAGTATTGAAGCCTCTGGGGCCAACGTCCTGACTTTC
-,TRBV5-1,TRBD2,TRBJ2-3,CASSLASGGANTDTQYF,TGCGCCAGCAGCTTAGCTAGCGGGGGGGCTAACACAGATACGCAGTATTTT
-,TRBV28,-,TRBJ1-1,CASSLEPGNTEAFF,TGTGCCAGCAGTTTGGAACCGGGGAACACTGAAGCTTTCTTT
-,TRBV10-3,TRBD2,TRBJ2-1,CAIGLADVGNEQFF,TGTGCCATCGGACTAGCGGACGTAGGGAATGAGCAGTTCTTC
few,TRBV5-4,TRBD2,TRBJ2-7,CASSRTSSYEQYF,TGTGCCAGCAGCCGGACTAGCTCCTACGAGCAGTACTTC
-,TRBV2,-,TRBJ2-5,CASRGRGAVETQYF,TGTGCCAGCAGGGGCAGGGGAGCAGTGGAGACCCAGTACTTC
-,TRBV27,-,TRBJ1-6,CASSTSGWSPLHF,TGTGCCAGCAGTACATCAGGGTGGTCACCCCTCCACTTT
-,TRBV2,TRBD1,TRBJ1-3,CASRAGGSGNTIYF,TGTGCCAGCAGGGCAGGGGGATCTGGAAACACCATATATTTT
-,TRBV14,TRBD2,TRBJ2-5,CASSSWTSGSQETQYF,TGTGCCAGCAGCTCATGGACTAGCGGGAGCCAAGAGACCCAGTACTTC
-,TRBV5-6,-,TRBJ1-5,CASSLARKGLSNQPQHF,TGTGCCAGCAGCTTGGCAAGGAAGGGACTAAGCAATCAGCCCCAGCATTTT
-,TRBV28,TRBD1,TRBJ1-2,CASIPTPGQDFNYGYTF,TGTGCCAGCATCCCGACTCCCGGACAGGACTTTAACTATGGCTACACCTTC
-,TRBV30,TRBD1,TRBJ1-1,CAWNYRGTEAFF,TGTGCCTGGAATTACAGGGGCACTGAAGCTTTCTTT
few,TRBV6-5,TRBD2,TRBJ2-1,CASSFRTSGRSNEQFF,TGTGCCAGCAGTTTCCGGACTAGCGGGCGTTCTAATGAGCAGTTCTTC
-,TRBV19,-,TRBJ1-5,CASSIRQGNPRNQPQHF,TGTGCCAGTAGTATTCGGCAGGGCAACCCAAGGAATCAGCCCCAGCATTTT
-,TRBV10-2,TRBD2,TRBJ2-7,CASSAGLAGYEQYF,TGCGCCAGCAGTGCGGGACTAGCGGGCTACGAGCAGTACTTC
-,TRBV30,TRBD2,TRBJ2-5,CAWSGRRRGETQYF,TGTGCCTGGAGCGGGAGGCGCCGGGGGGAGACCCAGTACTTC
-,TRBV7-8,-,TRBJ2-4,CASSLVVIQDADPDLAKNIQYF,TGTGCCAGCAGCTTAGTAGTGATACAGGACGCAGACCCCGACTTAGCCAAAAACATTCAGTACTTC
few,TRBV5-4,-,TRBJ2-5,CASSYPRASTGAQETQYF,TGTGCCAGCAGCTACCCCAGAGCCTCAACTGGGGCACAAGAGACCCAGTACTTC
-,TRBV4-1,TRBD1,TRBJ1-5,CASSQVDRGNQPQHF,TGCGCCAGCAGCCAAGTGGACAGGGGCAATCAGCCCCAGCATTTT
once,TRBV11-3,TRBD2,TRBJ2-1,CASSLEAGGYNEQFF,TGTGCCAGCAGCTTAGAAGCGGGGGGCTACAATGAGCAGTTCTTC
-,TRBV5-1,TRBD2,TRBJ2-7,CASSLARLAGVDEQYF,TGCGCCAGCAGCTTGGCCAGACTAGCGGGAGTTGACGAGCAGTACTTC
-,TRBV6-1,TRBD1,TRBJ1-1,CASRGPGGTEAFF,TGTGCCAGCAGAGGGCCAGGGGGCACTGAAGCTTTCTTT
-,TRBV28,TRBD1,TRBJ1-4,CASSVKDRMNEKLFF,TGTGCCAGCAGCGTAAAGGACAGGATGAATGAAAAACTGTTTTTT
-,TRBV28,-,TRBJ2-7,CASSLGGYEQYF,TGTGCCAGCAGTTTAGGAGGGTACGAGCAGTACTTC
-,TRBV2,TRBD2,TRBJ2-5,CASSEWTSGLQETQYF,TGTGCCAGCAGTGAATGGACTAGCGGGCTTCAAGAGACCCAGTACTTC
few,TRBV28,-,TRBJ1-1,CASSIPVVTRNTEAFF,TGTGCCAGCAGTATCCCGGTAGTAACTAGGAACACTGAAGCTTTCTTT